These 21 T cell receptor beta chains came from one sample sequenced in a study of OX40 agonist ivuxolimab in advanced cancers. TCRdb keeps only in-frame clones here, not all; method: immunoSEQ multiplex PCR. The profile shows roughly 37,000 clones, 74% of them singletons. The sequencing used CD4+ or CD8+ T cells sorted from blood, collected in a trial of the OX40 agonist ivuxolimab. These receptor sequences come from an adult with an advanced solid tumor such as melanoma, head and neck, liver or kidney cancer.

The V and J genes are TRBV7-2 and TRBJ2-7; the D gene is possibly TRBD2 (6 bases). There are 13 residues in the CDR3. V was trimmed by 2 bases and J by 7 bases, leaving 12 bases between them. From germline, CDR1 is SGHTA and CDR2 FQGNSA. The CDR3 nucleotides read TGTGCCAGCAGCTTAAATCGGGGGTTTGAGCAGTACGTC. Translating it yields CASSLNRGFEQYV.

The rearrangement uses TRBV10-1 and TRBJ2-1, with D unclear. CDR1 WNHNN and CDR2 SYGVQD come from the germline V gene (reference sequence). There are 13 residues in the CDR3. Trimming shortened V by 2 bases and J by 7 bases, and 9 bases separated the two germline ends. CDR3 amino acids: CASSEGSLNEQFF. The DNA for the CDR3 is TGCGCCAGCAGTGAGGGAAGCTTGAATGAGCAGTTCTTC.

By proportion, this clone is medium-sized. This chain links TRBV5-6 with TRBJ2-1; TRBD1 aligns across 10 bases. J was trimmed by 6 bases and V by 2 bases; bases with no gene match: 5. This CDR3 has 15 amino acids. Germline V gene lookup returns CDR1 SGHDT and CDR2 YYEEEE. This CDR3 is CASSFRQGAFNEQFF. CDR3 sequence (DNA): TGTGCCAGCAGCTTCAGACAGGGGGCGTTCAATGAGCAGTTCTTC.

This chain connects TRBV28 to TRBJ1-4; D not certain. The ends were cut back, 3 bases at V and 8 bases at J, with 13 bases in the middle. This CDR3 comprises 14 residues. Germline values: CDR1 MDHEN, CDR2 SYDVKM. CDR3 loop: CASSFADGREKLFF. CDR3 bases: TGTGCCAGCAGTTTTGCAGACGGCCGAGAAAAACTGTTTTTT.

The CDR3 spells CASSLGGAKYF. The DNA for the CDR3 is TGTGCCAGCAGCCTCGGGGGGGCAAAGTACTTC. The V gene is TRBV6-9, the J gene TRBJ2-7, with TRBD2 matching 8 bases. V shed 6 bases, J shed 11 bases, and the junction held 6 bases outside the gene matches. The germline CDR1 and CDR2 sequences are MNHGY and SVAAGI. CDR3 length equals 11 residues.

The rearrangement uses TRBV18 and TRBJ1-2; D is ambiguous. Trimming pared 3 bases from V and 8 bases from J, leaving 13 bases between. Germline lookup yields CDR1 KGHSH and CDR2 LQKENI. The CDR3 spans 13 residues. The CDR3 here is CASSPEPGSGYTF. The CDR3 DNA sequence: TGTGCCAGCTCACCCGAGCCCGGGAGCGGCTACACCTTC.

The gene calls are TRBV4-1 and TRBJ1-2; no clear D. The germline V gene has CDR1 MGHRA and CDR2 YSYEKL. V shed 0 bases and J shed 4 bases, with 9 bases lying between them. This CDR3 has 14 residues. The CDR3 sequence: CASSQEMGFYGYTF. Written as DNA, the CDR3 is TGCGCCAGCAGCCAAGAAATGGGTTTCTATGGCTACACCTTC.

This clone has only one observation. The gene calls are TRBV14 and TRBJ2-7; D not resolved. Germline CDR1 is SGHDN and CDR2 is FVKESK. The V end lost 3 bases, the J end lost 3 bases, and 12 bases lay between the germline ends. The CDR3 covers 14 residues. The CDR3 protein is CASSHWGRGYEQYF. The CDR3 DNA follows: TGTGCCAGCAGCCACTGGGGAAGAGGCTACGAGCAGTACTTC. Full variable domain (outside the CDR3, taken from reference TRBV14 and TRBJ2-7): EAGVTQFPSHSVIEKGQTVTLRCDPISGHDNLYWYRRVMGKEIKFLLHFVKESKQDESGMPNNRFLAERTGGTYSTLKVQPAELEDSGVYFCASSHWGRGYEQYFGPGTRLTVT.

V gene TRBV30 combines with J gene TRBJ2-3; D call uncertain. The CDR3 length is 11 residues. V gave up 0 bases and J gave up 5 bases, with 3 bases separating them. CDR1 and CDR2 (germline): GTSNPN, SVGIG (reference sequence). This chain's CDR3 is CAWSVLDTQYF. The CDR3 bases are TGTGCCTGGAGTGTACTAGATACGCAGTATTTT.

This CDR3 reads CASSYITRGGYGYTF. CDR3 DNA sequence: TGTGCCAGCAGCTATATAACCAGGGGTGGCTATGGCTACACCTTC. The rearrangement joins TRBV5-6 to TRBJ1-2; D possibly corresponds to TRBD1 (6 bases). Germline values: CDR1 SGHDT, CDR2 YYEEEE. Trimming took 3 bases from V and 4 from J, leaving 16 bases between them. This CDR3 contains 15 residues.

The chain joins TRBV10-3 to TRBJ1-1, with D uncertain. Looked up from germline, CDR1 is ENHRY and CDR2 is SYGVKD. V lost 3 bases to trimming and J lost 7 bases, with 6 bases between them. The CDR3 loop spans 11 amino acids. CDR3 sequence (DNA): TGTGCCATCAGTGATCGGAGTGAAGCTTTCTTT. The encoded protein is CAISDRSEAFF.

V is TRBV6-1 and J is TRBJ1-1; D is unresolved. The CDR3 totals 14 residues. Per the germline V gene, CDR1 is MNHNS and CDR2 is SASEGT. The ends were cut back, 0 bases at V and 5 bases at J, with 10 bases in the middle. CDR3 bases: TGTGCCAGCAGTGAAGCGCCGGGAAGGACTGAAGCTTTCTTT. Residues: CASSEAPGRTEAFF.

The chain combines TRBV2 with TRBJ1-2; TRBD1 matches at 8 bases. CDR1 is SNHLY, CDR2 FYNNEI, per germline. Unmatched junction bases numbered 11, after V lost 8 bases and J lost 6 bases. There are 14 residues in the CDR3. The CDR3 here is CASDQTTGGHGYTF. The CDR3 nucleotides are TGTGCCAGCGATCAAACCACAGGGGGACATGGCTACACCTTC.

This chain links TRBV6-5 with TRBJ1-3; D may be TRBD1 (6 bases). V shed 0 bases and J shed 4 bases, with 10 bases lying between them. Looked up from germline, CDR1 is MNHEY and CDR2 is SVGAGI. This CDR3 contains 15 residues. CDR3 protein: CASSYSQGRGNTIYF. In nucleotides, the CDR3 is TGTGCCAGCAGTTACTCGCAGGGGAGGGGAAACACCATATATTTT.

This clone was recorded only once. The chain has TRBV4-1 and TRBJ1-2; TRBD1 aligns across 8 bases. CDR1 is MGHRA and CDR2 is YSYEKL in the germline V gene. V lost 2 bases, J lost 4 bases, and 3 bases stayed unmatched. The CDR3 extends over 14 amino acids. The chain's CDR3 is CASSQQGASYGYTF. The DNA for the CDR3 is TGCGCCAGCAGCCAACAGGGGGCGAGCTATGGCTACACCTTC.

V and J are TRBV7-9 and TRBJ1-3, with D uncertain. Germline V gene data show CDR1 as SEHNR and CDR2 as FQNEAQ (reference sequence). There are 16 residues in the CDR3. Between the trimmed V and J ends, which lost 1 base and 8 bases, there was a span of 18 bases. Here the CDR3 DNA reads TGTGCCAGCAGCTTAGGCCGGGATTATTACCGGGACACCATATATTTT. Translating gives CASSLGRDYYRDTIYF.

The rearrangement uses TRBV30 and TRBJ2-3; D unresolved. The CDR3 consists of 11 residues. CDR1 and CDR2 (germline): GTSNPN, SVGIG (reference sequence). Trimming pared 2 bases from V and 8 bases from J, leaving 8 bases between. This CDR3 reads CAWSKFGTQYF. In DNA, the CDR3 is TGTGCCTGGAGTAAATTTGGTACGCAGTATTTT.

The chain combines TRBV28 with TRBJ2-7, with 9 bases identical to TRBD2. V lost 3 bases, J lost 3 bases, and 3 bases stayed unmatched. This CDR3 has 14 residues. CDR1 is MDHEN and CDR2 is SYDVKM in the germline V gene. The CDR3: CASSLDSGSYEQYF. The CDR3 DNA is TGTGCCAGCAGTTTGGATAGCGGGAGCTACGAGCAGTACTTC.

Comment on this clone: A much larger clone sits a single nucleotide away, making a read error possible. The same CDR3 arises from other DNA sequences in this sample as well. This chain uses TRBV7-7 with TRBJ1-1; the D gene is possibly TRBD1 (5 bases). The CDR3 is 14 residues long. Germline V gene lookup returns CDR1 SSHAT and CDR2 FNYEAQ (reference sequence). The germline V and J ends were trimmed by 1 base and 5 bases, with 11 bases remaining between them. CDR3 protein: CASSLGGENTEAFF. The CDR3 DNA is TGTGCCAGCAGCTTAGGGGGGGAGAATACTGAAGCTTTCTTT. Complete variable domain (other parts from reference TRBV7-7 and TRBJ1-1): GAGVSQSPRYKVTKRGQDVTLRCDPISSHATLYWYQQALGQGPEFLTYFNYEAQPDKSGLPSDRFSAERPEGSISTLTIQRTEQRDSAMYRCASSLGGENTEAFFGQGTRLTVV.

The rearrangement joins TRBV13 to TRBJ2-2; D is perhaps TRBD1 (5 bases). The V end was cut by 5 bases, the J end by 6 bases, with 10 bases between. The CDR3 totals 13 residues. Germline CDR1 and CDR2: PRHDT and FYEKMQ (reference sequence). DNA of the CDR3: TGTGCCAGCAGCCCTCTGGGGCCCGGGGAGCTGTTTTTT. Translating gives CASSPLGPGELFF. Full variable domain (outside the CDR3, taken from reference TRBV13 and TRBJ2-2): AAGVIQSPRHLIKEKRETATLKCYPIPRHDTVYWYQQGPGQDPQFLISFYEKMQSDKGSIPDRFSAQQFSDYHSELNMSSLELGDSALYFCASSPLGPGELFFGEGSRLTVL.

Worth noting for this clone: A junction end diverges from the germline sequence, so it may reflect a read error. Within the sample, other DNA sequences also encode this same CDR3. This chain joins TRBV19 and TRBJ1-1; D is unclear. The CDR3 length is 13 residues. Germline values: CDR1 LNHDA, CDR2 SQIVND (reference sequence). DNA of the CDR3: TGTGCCAGTAGGCCGATATTTGGCACTGAAGCCTTCTTT. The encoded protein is CASRPIFGTEAFF.